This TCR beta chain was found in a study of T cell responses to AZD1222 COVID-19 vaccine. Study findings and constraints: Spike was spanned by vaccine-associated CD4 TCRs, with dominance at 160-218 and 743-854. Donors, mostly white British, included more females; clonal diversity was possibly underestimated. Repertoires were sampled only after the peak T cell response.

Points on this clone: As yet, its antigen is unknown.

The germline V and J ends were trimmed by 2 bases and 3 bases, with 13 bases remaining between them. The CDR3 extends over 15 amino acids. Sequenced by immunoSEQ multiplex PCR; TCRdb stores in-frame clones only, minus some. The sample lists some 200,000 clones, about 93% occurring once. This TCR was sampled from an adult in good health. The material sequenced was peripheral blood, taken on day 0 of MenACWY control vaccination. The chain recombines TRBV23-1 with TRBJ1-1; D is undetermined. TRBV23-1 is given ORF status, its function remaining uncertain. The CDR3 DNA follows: TGCGCCAGCAGTCAAGTCGTTACAGACCACACTGAAGCTTTCTTT. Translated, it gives CASSQVVTDHTEAFF.